The sequence of this TCR beta chain was determined in a study of T cell responses to AZD1222 COVID-19 vaccine. Profiling relied on immunoSEQ multiplex PCR, and the TCRdb table lists in-frame clones only, not all of them. The table has under 95,000 clones, 90% seen once. Findings and caveats of the study: Seropositive AZD1222 recipients at baseline numbered only 6 or 7. Repertoire sampling was restricted to post-peak T cell response timepoints. Spike-specific TCR breadth and depth both grew after two AZD1222 doses.

On this clone itself: The target antigen is unknown.

The specimen comprised peripheral blood, sampled on day 0 of AZD1222 vaccination. The receptor was isolated from an adult in good health.

The CDR3 nucleotides read TGTGCCAGCTCACCGGTAGTTTCAGGGACACTCACTGAAGCTTTCTTT. This codes for CASSPVVSGTLTEAFF. The chain employs TRBV18 and TRBJ1-1; the D gene is possibly TRBD1 (6 bases). The germline V and J ends were trimmed by 3 bases and 4 bases, with 18 bases remaining between them. The CDR3 contains 16 residues. CDR1 KGHSH and CDR2 LQKENI come from the germline V gene. The full variable domain, completed using reference TRBV18 and TRBJ1-1, is NAGVMQNPRHLVRRRGQEARLRCSPMKGHSHVYWYRQLPEEGLKFMVYLQKENIIDESGMPKERFSAEFPKEGPSILRIQQVVRGDSAAYFCASSPVVSGTLTEAFFGQGTRLTVV.